One sample yielded the 9 T cell receptor beta chains listed below, sequenced in a study of cytomegalovirus exposure and HLA in healthy donors. Generated by immunoSEQ multiplex PCR, the TCRdb table keeps only in-frame clones and is missing some. The repertoire includes approximately 230,000 clones, about 90% of them detected once, and 9.5% to 15% sits in the top ten. The specimen sequenced was PBMCs. The receptors originated from a young man in good health and CMV-seropositive.

The chain is built from TRBV27 and TRBJ2-5, with 7 bases aligning to TRBD1. Germline CDR1 MNHEY, CDR2 SMNVEV (reference sequence). CDR3 length: 12 residues. J gave up 4 bases and V 6 bases, and 2 bases lay outside the gene matches. In DNA, the CDR3 is TGTGCCAGCAGACAGGGGCGAGAGACCCAGTACTTC. This translates into CASRQGRETQYF.

The J gene is TRBJ2-1, the V gene TRBV27, with 9 positions matching TRBD2. The J segment lost 3 bases and the V segment lost 5 bases, leaving 8 bases of the junction unmatched. The CDR3 has 16 residues. Germline V gene data show CDR1 as MNHEY and CDR2 as SMNVEV (reference sequence). CDR3 loop: CASSPLGGRDYNEQFF. The CDR3 nucleotides are TGTGCCAGCAGTCCCCTAGGCGGGAGGGACTACAATGAGCAGTTCTTC.

The chain has TRBV2 and TRBJ2-4, with unresolved D. V lost 3 bases and J 0 bases, leaving 9 bases between the germline ends. This CDR3 has 15 amino acids. Germline CDR1 is SNHLY and CDR2 is FYNNEI. The CDR3 sequence: CASSEQGLAKNIQYF. DNA for the CDR3: TGTGCCAGCAGTGAGCAAGGGTTAGCCAAAAACATTCAGTACTTC. Looking up the rest from reference TRBV2 and TRBJ2-4 gives the full variable domain: EPEVTQTPSHQVTQMGQEVILRCVPISNHLYFYWYRQILGQKVEFLVSFYNNEISEKSEIFDDQFSVERPDGSNFTLKIRSTKLEDSAMYFCASSEQGLAKNIQYFGAGTRLSVL.

The rearrangement joins TRBV10-2 to TRBJ2-6; 9 bases are shared with TRBD1. Germline V gene lookup returns CDR1 WSHSY and CDR2 SAAADI. The V segment lost 6 bases and the J segment 0 bases; nucleotides outside the gene matches: 3. This CDR3 region has 16 residues. CDR3 region: CASSPTGGSGANVLTF. In DNA, the CDR3 is TGCGCCAGCAGCCCGACAGGGGGCTCTGGGGCCAACGTCCTGACTTTC.

This sequence joins TRBV27 and TRBJ1-1; possibly TRBD1 for D (6 bases). Trimming stripped 6 bases from V and 0 bases from J, with 14 bases between. This CDR3 has 15 amino acids. Germline CDR1 and CDR2: MNHEY and SMNVEV (reference sequence). The CDR3 DNA follows: TGTGCCAGCAGGTTGCGGGGGGCCCTGAACACTGAAGCTTTCTTT. It codes for CASRLRGALNTEAFF.

The genes are TRBV4-1 and TRBJ2-7; no clear D. V was trimmed by 1 base and J by 4 bases, leaving 11 bases between them. Germline V gives CDR1 MGHRA, CDR2 YSYEKL. This CDR3 is 14 amino acids long. The CDR3 is CASSQVFVSYEQYF. CDR3 DNA: TGCGCCAGCAGCCAAGTCTTCGTATCATACGAGCAGTACTTC.

The rearrangement uses TRBV27 and TRBJ2-2; D call uncertain. Trimming stripped 2 bases from V and 7 bases from J, with 14 bases between. The CDR3 runs 15 residues. The germline gives CDR1 MNHEY, CDR2 SMNVEV (reference sequence). CDR3 region: CASSLISAYGGELFF. The CDR3 bases are TGTGCCAGCAGTTTAATAAGCGCCTACGGCGGGGAGCTGTTTTTT.

The genes are TRBV7-9 and TRBJ2-1; the D is unclear. V gave up 2 bases and J gave up 0 bases, with 8 bases separating them. This CDR3 is built from 15 residues. Germline CDR1 is SEHNR and CDR2 is FQNEAQ (reference sequence). CDR3 sequence reads: CASSLMGFSYNEQFF. The CDR3, as DNA: TGTGCCAGCAGCTTAATGGGATTCTCCTACAATGAGCAGTTCTTC.

This sequence joins TRBV10-3 and TRBJ2-5; 11 positions match TRBD2. CDR3 length equals 13 residues. V trimming: 6 bases; J trimming: 4 bases; junction bases outside the gene matches: 1. Looked up from germline, CDR1 is ENHRY and CDR2 is SYGVKD. The CDR3: CAIRGLAGETQYF. The CDR3 DNA reads as TGTGCCATCAGAGGACTAGCGGGAGAGACCCAGTACTTC.